Each of the 23 T cell receptor beta chains below was sequenced from the same sample in a study of cytomegalovirus exposure and HLA in healthy donors. The assay was immunoSEQ multiplex PCR, and TCRdb's table has in-frame clones only and misses some. The data contain over 250,000 clones, 80% to 90% of them singletons. The sample was PBMCs. These receptors were taken from a woman between 18 and 30 years old in good health and CMV-seronegative.

The chain recombines TRBV7-2 with TRBJ1-2; no clear D gene. Trimming took 5 bases from V and 1 from J, leaving 14 bases between them. Germline CDR1 and CDR2: SGHTA and FQGNSA. The CDR3 is made up of 15 amino acids. DNA of the CDR3: TGTGCCAGCAGCCCCATCGGGTCGGTTAACTATGGCTACACCTTC. Protein: CASSPIGSVNYGYTF.

The CDR3 region is CSAWRGRNEQFF. In DNA form, the CDR3 reads TGCAGCGCCTGGAGGGGCCGGAATGAGCAGTTCTTC. The rearrangement links TRBV29-1 to TRBJ2-1; D might be TRBD2 (6 bases). The V end was cut by 7 bases, the J end by 7 bases, with 14 bases between. The CDR3 sequence is 12 residues long. The germline V gene has CDR1 SQVTM and CDR2 ANQGSEA.

This sequence joins TRBV4-3 and TRBJ1-1; 10 nucleotides line up with TRBD1. This CDR3 contains 14 residues. V dropped 1 base and J dropped 10; count of bases not matched to a gene: 6. Germline V lookup: CDR1 LGHNA, CDR2 YSLEER. CDR3 nucleotide sequence: TGCGCCAGCAGCCAAGGGGACAGGGGTATTCGAGCTTTCTTT. It is translated as CASSQGDRGIRAFF.

This sequence joins TRBV7-6 and TRBJ2-1; the match to TRBD2 covers 14 bases. The germline V gene encodes CDR1 SGHVS and CDR2 FNYEAQ. CDR3 length equals 18 residues. V was pared by 5 bases and J by 5 bases, with 11 bases of the junction left unmatched. CDR3 nucleotides: TGTGCCAGCAGCCACGGGACTAGCGGGGGAGATCAGAACAATGAGCAGTTCTTC. Its translation is CASSHGTSGGDQNNEQFF.

This chain links TRBV7-9 with TRBJ2-7, with 8 bases that match TRBD2. The germline V gene has CDR1 SEHNR and CDR2 FQNEAQ (reference sequence). CDR3 length equals 16 residues. J gave up 2 bases and V 1 base, and 7 bases lay outside the gene matches. The CDR3 protein is CASSLGVSGETYEQYF. In nucleotides, the CDR3 is TGTGCCAGCAGCTTAGGGGTTAGCGGGGAGACCTACGAGCAGTACTTC.

The chain has TRBV25-1 and TRBJ1-1; no clear D. There are 13 residues in the CDR3. V lost 7 bases, J lost 11 bases, and 20 bases lay in between. CDR1 is MGHDK, CDR2 SYGVNS, per germline. The CDR3 region is CASNTNAGERAFF. In DNA, the CDR3 is TGTGCCAGCAATACCAACGCCGGGGAGAGGGCTTTCTTT.

The J gene is TRBJ1-1, the V gene TRBV29-1; the D gene is possibly TRBD1 (6 bases). V gave up 1 base and J gave up 2 bases, with 8 bases separating them. Germline values: CDR1 SQVTM, CDR2 ANQGSEA. This CDR3 is 13 amino acids long. CDR3 in DNA: TGCAGCGTTGAAGGGGGGGGCAACACTGAAGCTTTCTTT. It yields the protein CSVEGGGNTEAFF.

The V and J genes are TRBV5-1 and TRBJ2-3; 8 bases align to TRBD2. Germline CDR1 SGHRS, CDR2 YFSETQ. The CDR3 runs 15 residues. V lost 5 bases, J lost 2 bases, and 7 bases stayed unmatched. Here the CDR3 DNA reads TGCGCCAGCAGTATTAGCGGGGAGTACACAGATACGCAGTATTTT. Protein sequence: CASSISGEYTDTQYF.

This sequence joins TRBV6-1 and TRBJ2-7; 7 nucleotides align to TRBD2. The CDR3 length is 15 residues. Germline loops: CDR1 MNHNS, CDR2 SASEGT. Trimming removed 8 bases from V and 0 bases from J; junction bases left unmatched: 10. The CDR3 spells CASWDLAVSSYEQYF. DNA for the CDR3: TGTGCCAGCTGGGATCTAGCGGTGAGCTCCTACGAGCAGTACTTC.

V and J are TRBV7-8 and TRBJ2-7, with TRBD2 matching over 8 bases. Losses at the gene ends were 6 bases for V and 3 bases for J; bases not matched to a gene: 10. The length of the CDR3 is 15 residues. Germline CDR1 reads SGHVS; CDR2 reads FQNEAQ. As DNA, the CDR3 is TGTGCCAGCAGGGCGGAGCGGGGGAGAAGCTACGAGCAGTACTTC. Residues: CASRAERGRSYEQYF. Full variable domain (remainder filled in from reference TRBV7-8 and TRBJ2-7): GAGVSQSPRYKVAKRGQDVALRCDPISGHVSLFWYQQALGQGPEFLTYFQNEAQLDKSGLPSDRFFAERPEGSVSTLKIQRTQQEDSAVYLCASRAERGRSYEQYFGPGTRLTVT.

The J gene is TRBJ2-3, the V gene TRBV6-5; 10 positions agree with TRBD2. The trim removed 2 bases at V and 1 base at J, leaving 3 bases unmatched. In germline, CDR1 is MNHEY, CDR2 SVGAGI. This CDR3 has 16 residues. The CDR3: CASSYRGTSGTDTQYF. The CDR3, as DNA: TGTGCCAGCAGTTACAGGGGGACTAGCGGCACAGATACGCAGTATTTT.

This chain's CDR3 is CASRPDGSDSFYNSPLHF. For the CDR3, the DNA is TGTGCCAGCAGGCCAGACGGATCGGACAGTTTCTATAATTCACCCCTCCACTTT. The chain joins TRBV5-6 to TRBJ1-6; tentatively, D is TRBD1 (6 bases). The CDR3 contains 18 residues. The V end was cut by 5 bases, the J end by 3 bases, with 21 bases between. Germline V gene data show CDR1 as SGHDT and CDR2 as YYEEEE.

V gene TRBV20-1 combines with J gene TRBJ2-7, with TRBD2 identical over 9 bases. The germline V gene encodes CDR1 DFQATT and CDR2 SNEGSKA (reference sequence). The CDR3 runs to 11 residues. Trimming cost V 6 bases and J 4 bases; bases outside gene matches: 1. CDR3 sequence reads: CSAREGYEQYF. The CDR3 DNA reads TGCAGTGCGCGGGAGGGATACGAGCAGTACTTC.

V and J are TRBV5-1 and TRBJ1-3; TRBD1 matches at 8 bases. The V segment lost 2 bases and the J segment 3 bases; nucleotides outside the gene matches: 7. Per germline, CDR1 SGHRS and CDR2 YFSETQ. The CDR3 extends over 16 amino acids. DNA for the CDR3: TGCGCCAGCAGCTTCTCCGGACAGGGCTTTGGAAACACCATATATTTT. It specifies CASSFSGQGFGNTIYF.

The gene calls are TRBV28 and TRBJ2-7; 7 nucleotides agree with TRBD1. This CDR3 is built from 13 residues. With V trimmed by 7 bases and J by 9 bases, 12 bases remained unmatched. Germline V CDR1 and CDR2: MDHEN, SYDVKM. The chain's CDR3 is CASKAGGIGRQYF. CDR3 in DNA: TGTGCCAGCAAAGCAGGGGGTATCGGACGGCAGTACTTC.

This clone was found a few times. The V and J genes are TRBV18 and TRBJ2-3; TRBD1 agrees at 8 bases. V shed 3 bases and J 6 bases; nucleotides not matched to a gene: 5. This CDR3 is 14 amino acids long. Looked up from germline, CDR1 is KGHSH and CDR2 is LQKENI. CDR3 coding DNA: TGTGCCAGCTCACCGGTCAACAGGGGGGATACGCAGTATTTT. This sequence encodes CASSPVNRGDTQYF.

A note on this clone: Other DNA sequences in the same sample also yield this CDR3. The chain recombines TRBV7-2 with TRBJ2-3; D not certain. Germline-derived CDR1 and CDR2 are SGHTA and FQGNSA. The CDR3 sequence is 13 residues long. Deletions cut 4 bases from V and 1 base from J, with 6 bases between. This CDR3 reads CASSSRGTDTQYF. DNA of the CDR3: TGTGCCAGCAGCTCCCGAGGCACAGATACGCAGTATTTT.

V usage is TRBV30 and J usage is TRBJ1-2, with 7 positions matching TRBD1. The CDR3 totals 13 residues. The germline V gene encodes CDR1 GTSNPN and CDR2 SVGIG (reference sequence). J lost 6 bases, V lost 1 base, and 5 bases had no gene match. The CDR3 loop reads CAWSGGGPNGYTF. CDR3 bases: TGTGCCTGGAGTGGAGGGGGCCCAAATGGCTACACCTTC.

The V call is TRBV7-2, the J call TRBJ1-1; TRBD1 matches 7 bases. Germline values: CDR1 SGHTA, CDR2 FQGNSA. The CDR3 consists of 15 residues. After removal of 5 bases from V and 1 base from J, the junction contained 7 bases not matched to a gene. DNA of the CDR3: TGTGCCAGCAGCATACAGACAGGGACGAACACTGAAGCTTTCTTT. This sequence encodes CASSIQTGTNTEAFF.

V usage is TRBV5-6 and J usage is TRBJ1-6; TRBD1 is a possible D gene (5 bases). The V end lost 4 bases, the J end lost 7 bases, and 12 bases lay between the germline ends. Germline loops: CDR1 SGHDT, CDR2 YYEEEE. The CDR3 loop spans 14 amino acids. The CDR3 nucleotides are TGTGCCAGCAGCGCGACAGTGGGGAATTCACCCCTCCACTTT. It translates to CASSATVGNSPLHF.

This chain joins TRBV5-4 and TRBJ1-1; tentative D call: TRBD1 (6 bases). This CDR3 has 16 residues. Germline-derived CDR1 and CDR2 are SGHNT and YYREEE (reference sequence). V was trimmed by 4 bases and J by 0 bases, leaving 16 bases between them. The CDR3 region is CASSRRDRRMNTEAFF. CDR3 DNA: TGTGCCAGCAGCCGCCGCGACAGGCGAATGAACACTGAAGCTTTCTTT.

The chain has TRBV19 and TRBJ1-1; possible D gene TRBD1, 6 bases. The CDR3 loop spans 14 amino acids. With 7 bases removed from V and 1 base from J, the gap between germline ends came to 13 bases. The germline CDR1 and CDR2 sequences are LNHDA and SQIVND (reference sequence). The CDR3 here is CASKADRWNTEAFF. CDR3 coding DNA: TGTGCCAGTAAAGCCGACAGGTGGAACACTGAAGCTTTCTTT.

V and J are TRBV19 and TRBJ2-7; perhaps TRBD1 as D (5 bases). This CDR3 has 13 amino acids. CDR1 and CDR2 (germline): LNHDA, SQIVND (reference sequence). V dropped 5 bases and J dropped 0 bases, with 8 bases sitting between them. The CDR3 coding sequence is TGTGCCAGTAGTCCGACAGACTCCTACGAGCAGTACTTC. Its translation: CASSPTDSYEQYF.